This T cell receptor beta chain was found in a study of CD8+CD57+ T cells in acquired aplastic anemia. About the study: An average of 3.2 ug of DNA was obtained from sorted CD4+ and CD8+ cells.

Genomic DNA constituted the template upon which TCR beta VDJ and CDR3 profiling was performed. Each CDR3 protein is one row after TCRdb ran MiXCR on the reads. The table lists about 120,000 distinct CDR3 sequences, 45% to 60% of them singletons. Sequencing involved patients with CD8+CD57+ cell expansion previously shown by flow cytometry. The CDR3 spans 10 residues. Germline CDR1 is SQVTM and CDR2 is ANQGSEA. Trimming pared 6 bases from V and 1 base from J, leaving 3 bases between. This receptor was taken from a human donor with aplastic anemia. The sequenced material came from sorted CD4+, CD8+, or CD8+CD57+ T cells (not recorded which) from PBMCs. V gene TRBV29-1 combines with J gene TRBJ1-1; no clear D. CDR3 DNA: TGCAGCGTCGCGAACACTGAAGCTTTCTTT. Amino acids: CSVANTEAFF.